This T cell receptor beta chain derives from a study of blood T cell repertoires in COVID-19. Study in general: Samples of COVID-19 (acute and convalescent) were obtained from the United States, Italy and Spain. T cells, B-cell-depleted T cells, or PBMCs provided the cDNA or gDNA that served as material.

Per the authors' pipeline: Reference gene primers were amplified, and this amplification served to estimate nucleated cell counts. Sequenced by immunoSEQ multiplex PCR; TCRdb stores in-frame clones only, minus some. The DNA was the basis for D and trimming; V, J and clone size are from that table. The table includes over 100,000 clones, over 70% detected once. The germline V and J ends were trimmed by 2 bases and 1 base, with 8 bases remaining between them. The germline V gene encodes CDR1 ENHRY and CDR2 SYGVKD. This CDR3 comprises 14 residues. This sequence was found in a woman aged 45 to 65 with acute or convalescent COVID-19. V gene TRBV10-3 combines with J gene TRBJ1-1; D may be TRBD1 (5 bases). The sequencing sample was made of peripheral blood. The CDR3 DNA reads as TGTGCCATCAGTGAGGACAGAACGAACACTGAAGCTTTCTTT. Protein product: CAISEDRTNTEAFF.